This is a list of T cell receptor beta chains from one sample in a study of blood T cell repertoires in COVID-19. Sequencing used immunoSEQ multiplex PCR; TCRdb keeps in-frame clones, though not all of them. This sample has some 59,000 clones, with 80% to 90% found just once. What was sequenced was peripheral blood. These receptors came from a man between 60 and 70 years old with acute or convalescent COVID-19. The CDR3 runs from the conserved cysteine through the conserved F or W. Each record gives: V gene, J gene, clone size, CDR3 protein. A clone size is listed for some rows: how often the clone was seen (once, few, many), or a class if it is expanded.

v_call: TRBV24-1; j_call: TRBJ1-2; clone_size: -; cdr3_aa: CATSDIRTGGHNSYTF
v_call: TRBV27; j_call: TRBJ1-4; clone_size: -; cdr3_aa: CARAPPGQRNEKLFF
v_call: TRBV11-2; j_call: TRBJ1-1; clone_size: once; cdr3_aa: CASSLDQNTEAFF
v_call: TRBV19; j_call: TRBJ2-2; clone_size: few; cdr3_aa: CASSILGQGARGTGELFF
v_call: TRBV19; j_call: TRBJ2-1; clone_size: -; cdr3_aa: CASSIGFGEQFF
v_call: TRBV24-1; j_call: TRBJ2-1; clone_size: -; cdr3_aa: CATSDSGVDEQFF
v_call: TRBV15; j_call: TRBJ2-7; clone_size: -; cdr3_aa: CATSRGDRSHYEQYF
v_call: TRBV9; j_call: TRBJ2-1; clone_size: -; cdr3_aa: CASSVEGGPYNEQFF
v_call: TRBV6-5; j_call: TRBJ2-7; clone_size: -; cdr3_aa: CASSRTGDEYF
v_call: TRBV18; j_call: TRBJ2-5; clone_size: -; cdr3_aa: CASSPPGGLETQYF
v_call: TRBV7-3; j_call: TRBJ2-4; clone_size: -; cdr3_aa: CASSSGTENIQYF
v_call: TRBV6-6; j_call: TRBJ1-1; clone_size: -; cdr3_aa: CASSRPGTGGSHTEAFF
v_call: TRBV3-1/TRBV3-2; j_call: TRBJ1-1; clone_size: -; cdr3_aa: CASSQQPGTGLAFF
v_call: TRBV7-8; j_call: TRBJ1-2; clone_size: -; cdr3_aa: CASSTNRVLYGYTF
v_call: TRBV19; j_call: TRBJ1-3; clone_size: -; cdr3_aa: CASDPRSGNTIYF
v_call: TRBV19; j_call: TRBJ2-7; clone_size: -; cdr3_aa: CASSIDGTGSYEQYF
v_call: TRBV15; j_call: TRBJ2-7; clone_size: -; cdr3_aa: CATSRVLSYEQYF
v_call: TRBV7-3; j_call: TRBJ2-7; clone_size: once; cdr3_aa: CASSFRDSYEQYF
v_call: TRBV3-1/TRBV3-2; j_call: TRBJ1-1; clone_size: -; cdr3_aa: CASSNSLLTEAFF
v_call: TRBV19; j_call: TRBJ2-6; clone_size: -; cdr3_aa: CASSGLPFSGANVLTF
v_call: TRBV19; j_call: TRBJ1-5; clone_size: -; cdr3_aa: CASSIDPWTGSNQPQHF
v_call: TRBV10-3; j_call: TRBJ2-2; clone_size: few; cdr3_aa: CAIRTGTGGPTGELFF
v_call: TRBV14; j_call: TRBJ1-3; clone_size: -; cdr3_aa: CASSLDRDGNTIYF
v_call: TRBV28; j_call: TRBJ1-5; clone_size: -; cdr3_aa: CASSKWGGSNQPQHF
v_call: TRBV20-1; j_call: TRBJ1-5; clone_size: -; cdr3_aa: CSASYNLDQPQHF
v_call: TRBV5-6; j_call: TRBJ1-4; clone_size: -; cdr3_aa: CASSLGPRTAGEKLFF
v_call: TRBV18; j_call: TRBJ1-1; clone_size: -; cdr3_aa: CASSPGQGGLTEAFF
v_call: TRBV7-9; j_call: TRBJ2-7; clone_size: -; cdr3_aa: CASSLGLKGTPSYEQYF
v_call: TRBV3-1/TRBV3-2; j_call: TRBJ1-2; clone_size: -; cdr3_aa: CASSQDQGLYGYTF